These 9 T cell receptor beta chains came from one sample sequenced in a study of graft-versus-host responses after intestinal transplantation. No antigens are known for them. Sequenced by immunoSEQ multiplex PCR; TCRdb stores in-frame clones only, minus some. The data show some 110,000 clones, 85% to 95% seen once. The input for sequencing was unstimulated CD8+ T cells sorted from spleen or lymph node cells, taken before transplant. Receptor source: a human donor who was the organ donor for an intestinal transplant.

CDR3 DNA sequence: TGTGCCAGCAGCGAGAACTTCCGGGGAGGCTACACCTTC. Protein: CASSENFRGGYTF. The chain recombines TRBV9 with TRBJ1-2, with D unclear. Trimming took off 3 bases at V and 8 bases at J, with 14 bases between the two ends. The CDR3 consists of 13 residues. CDR1 and CDR2 (germline): SGDLS, YYNGEE.

The V and J genes are TRBV7-6 and TRBJ2-4; D ambiguous. Germline CDR1 SGHVS, CDR2 FNYEAQ. The CDR3 spans 20 residues. Trimming stripped 5 bases from V and 2 bases from J, with 28 bases between. The CDR3 coding sequence is TGTGCCAGCAGCCTAAAAGTGGACCGGGCTCCTGGTACTCCCAAAAACATTCAGTACTTC. It yields the protein CASSLKVDRAPGTPKNIQYF.

As for this clone: Other DNA variants within this sample encode the same CDR3. The gene calls are TRBV4-1 and TRBJ2-1; no clear D gene. The CDR3 totals 14 residues. Germline CDR1 MGHRA, CDR2 YSYEKL. The germline V and J ends were trimmed by 0 bases and 9 bases, with 12 bases remaining between them. The CDR3 DNA is TGCGCCAGCAGCCAAGATCTCGCACCTGGTGAGCAGTTCTTC. This codes for CASSQDLAPGEQFF.

V is TRBV10-2 and J is TRBJ2-1, with a possible D match to TRBD2 (5 bases). The CDR3 runs 15 residues. Trimming removed 1 base from V and 3 bases from J, with 10 bases in between. The germline gives CDR1 WSHSY, CDR2 SAAADI. The CDR3 DNA is TGCGCCAGCAGTGAGTGGGGAGTCAGCTACAATGAGCAGTTCTTC. Translated, it gives CASSEWGVSYNEQFF.

CDR3 DNA: TGTGCCAGTAGTATAGGACAGGGGCCCTACAATGAGCAGTTCTTC. It codes for CASSIGQGPYNEQFF. The V gene is TRBV19, the J gene TRBJ2-1; 8 bases line up with TRBD1. The germline V gene has CDR1 LNHDA and CDR2 SQIVND (reference sequence). This CDR3 region has 15 residues. Trimming at V came to 1 base and at J to 2 bases, leaving 1 base not matched to a gene.

J is TRBJ2-2 and V is TRBV6-5; 12 bases align to TRBD2. Per the germline V gene, CDR1 is MNHEY and CDR2 is SVGAGI. The CDR3 has 15 residues. V shed 7 bases, J shed 3 bases, and the junction held 3 bases outside the gene matches. The CDR3 region is CASTRLAGDTGELFF. CDR3 nucleotides: TGTGCCAGCACCCGACTAGCGGGAGACACCGGGGAGCTGTTTTTT.

The V gene is TRBV7-9, the J gene TRBJ2-2; D is possibly TRBD1 (6 bases). V shed 4 bases and J shed 1 base, with 16 bases lying between them. From germline, CDR1 is SEHNR and CDR2 FQNEAQ (reference sequence). This CDR3 is built from 17 residues. In nucleotides, the CDR3 is TGTGCCAGCAGCTCCAAAAGGGTGGGACAGAACACCGGGGAGCTGTTTTTT. This gives the protein CASSSKRVGQNTGELFF.

J is TRBJ1-1 and V is TRBV5-6; tentative D call: TRBD1 (6 bases). Trimming stripped 0 bases from V and 1 base from J, with 10 bases between. The CDR3 covers 15 residues. Germline CDR1 and CDR2: SGHDT and YYEEEE. The CDR3 coding sequence is TGTGCCAGCAGCTTGGCGGGGGGCCGGAACACTGAAGCTTTCTTT. Residues: CASSLAGGRNTEAFF.

The J gene is TRBJ2-5, the V gene TRBV9; D gene ambiguous. Trimming pared 3 bases from V and 5 bases from J, leaving 8 bases between. The CDR3 contains 12 residues. CDR1 and CDR2 from the germline V gene are SGDLS and YYNGEE. CDR3 DNA: TGTGCCAGCAGCGGGGTCAGGGAGACCCAGTACTTC. Protein product: CASSGVRETQYF.